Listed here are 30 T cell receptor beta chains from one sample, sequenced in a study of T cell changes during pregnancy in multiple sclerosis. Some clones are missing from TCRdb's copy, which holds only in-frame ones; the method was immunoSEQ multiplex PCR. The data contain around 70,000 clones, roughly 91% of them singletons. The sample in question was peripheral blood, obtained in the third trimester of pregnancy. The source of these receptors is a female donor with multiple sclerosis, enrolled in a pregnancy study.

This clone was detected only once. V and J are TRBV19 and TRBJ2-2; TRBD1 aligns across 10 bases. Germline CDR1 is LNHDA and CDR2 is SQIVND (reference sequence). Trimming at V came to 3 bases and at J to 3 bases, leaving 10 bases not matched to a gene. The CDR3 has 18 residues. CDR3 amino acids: CASSIERGTGVYTGELFF. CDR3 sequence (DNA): TGTGCCAGTAGTATCGAAAGAGGGACAGGGGTCTACACCGGGGAGCTGTTTTTT.

The CDR3 protein is CATSRRGGAPSGNTIYF. DNA for the CDR3: TGTGCCACCAGCAGGCGGGGGGGTGCCCCCTCTGGAAACACCATATATTTT. V gene TRBV15 combines with J gene TRBJ1-3, with D maybe TRBD1 (5 bases). The germline V and J ends were trimmed by 3 bases and 0 bases, with 15 bases remaining between them. The CDR3 is 17 amino acids. Germline assignment: CDR1 LNHNV and CDR2 YYDKDF (reference sequence).

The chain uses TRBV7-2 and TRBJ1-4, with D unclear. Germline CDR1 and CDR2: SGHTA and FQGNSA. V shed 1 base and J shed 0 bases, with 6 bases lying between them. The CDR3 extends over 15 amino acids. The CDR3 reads CASSLVATTNEKLFF. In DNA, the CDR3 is TGTGCCAGCAGCTTAGTAGCCACAACTAATGAAAAACTGTTTTTT.

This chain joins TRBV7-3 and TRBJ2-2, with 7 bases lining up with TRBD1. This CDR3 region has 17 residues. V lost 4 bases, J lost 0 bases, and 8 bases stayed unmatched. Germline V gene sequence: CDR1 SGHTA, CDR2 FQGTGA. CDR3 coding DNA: TGTGCCAGCAGCTCCATGGGACAGAGAACGAACACCGGGGAGCTGTTTTTT. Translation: CASSSMGQRTNTGELFF.

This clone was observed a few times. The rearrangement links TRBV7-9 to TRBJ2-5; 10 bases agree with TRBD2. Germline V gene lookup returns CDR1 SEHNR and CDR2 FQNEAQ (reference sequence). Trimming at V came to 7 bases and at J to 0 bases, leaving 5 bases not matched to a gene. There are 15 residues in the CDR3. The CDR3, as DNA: TGTGCCAGCAACGGGCTAGCGGGGGACCAAGAGACCCAGTACTTC. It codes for CASNGLAGDQETQYF. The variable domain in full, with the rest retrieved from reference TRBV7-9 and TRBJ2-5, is DTGVSQNPRHKITKRGQNVTFRCDPISEHNRLYWYRQTLGQGPEFLTYFQNEAQLEKSRLLSDRFSAERPKGSFSTLEIQRTEQGDSAMYLCASNGLAGDQETQYFGPGTRLLVL.

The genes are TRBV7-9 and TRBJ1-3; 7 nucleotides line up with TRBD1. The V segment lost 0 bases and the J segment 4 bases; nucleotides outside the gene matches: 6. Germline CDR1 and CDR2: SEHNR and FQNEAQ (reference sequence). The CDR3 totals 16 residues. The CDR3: CASSLAAQGLGNTIYF. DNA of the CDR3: TGTGCCAGCAGCTTAGCCGCACAGGGGCTAGGAAACACCATATATTTT.

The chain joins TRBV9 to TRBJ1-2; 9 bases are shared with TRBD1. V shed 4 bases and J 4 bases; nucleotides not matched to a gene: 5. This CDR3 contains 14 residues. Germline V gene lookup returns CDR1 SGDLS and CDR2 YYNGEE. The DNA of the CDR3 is TGTGCCAGCAGCCCACCACAGGGGGCCTATGGCTACACCTTC. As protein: CASSPPQGAYGYTF. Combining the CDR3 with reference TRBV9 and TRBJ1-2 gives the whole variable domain DSGVTQTPKHLITATGQRVTLRCSPRSGDLSVYWYQQSLDQGLQFLIQYYNGEERAKGNILERFSAQQFPDLHSELNLSSLELGDSALYFCASSPPQGAYGYTFGSGTRLTVV.

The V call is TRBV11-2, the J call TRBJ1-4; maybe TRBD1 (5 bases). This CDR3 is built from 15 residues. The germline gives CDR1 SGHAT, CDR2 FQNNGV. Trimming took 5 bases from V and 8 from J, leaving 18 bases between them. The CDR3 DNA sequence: TGTGCCAGCAGCCGTACGGGGACTCCCCCGGAAAAACTGTTTTTT. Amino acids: CASSRTGTPPEKLFF.

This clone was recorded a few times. Here the CDR3 DNA reads TGTGCCAGCAGCTTAGGGCTAGCGGGGAACTACAATGAGCAGTTCTTC. Encoded protein: CASSLGLAGNYNEQFF. The gene calls are TRBV7-9 and TRBJ2-1; 9 bases map to TRBD2. The CDR3 consists of 16 residues. Germline values: CDR1 SEHNR, CDR2 FQNEAQ (reference sequence). V shed 1 base, J shed 3 bases, and the junction held 4 bases outside the gene matches.

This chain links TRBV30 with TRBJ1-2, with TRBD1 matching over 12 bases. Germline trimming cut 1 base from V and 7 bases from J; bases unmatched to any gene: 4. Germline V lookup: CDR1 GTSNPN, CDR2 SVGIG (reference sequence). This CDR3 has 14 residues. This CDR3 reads CAWSARDRGLGYTF. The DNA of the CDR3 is TGTGCCTGGAGTGCCCGGGACAGGGGGCTTGGCTACACCTTC.

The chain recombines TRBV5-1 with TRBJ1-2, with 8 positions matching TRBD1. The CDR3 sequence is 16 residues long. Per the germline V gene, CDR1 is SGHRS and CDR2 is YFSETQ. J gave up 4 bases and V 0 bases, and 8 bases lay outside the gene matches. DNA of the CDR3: TGCGCCAGCAGCTTGGCACCGGCGGACAGGGCCTATGGCTACACCTTC. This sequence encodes CASSLAPADRAYGYTF.

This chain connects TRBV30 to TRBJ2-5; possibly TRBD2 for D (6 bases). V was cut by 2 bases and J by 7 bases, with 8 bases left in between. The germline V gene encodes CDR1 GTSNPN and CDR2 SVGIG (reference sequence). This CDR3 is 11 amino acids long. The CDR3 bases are TGTGCCTGGAGTCCCGGGGGGACCCAGTACTTC. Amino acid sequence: CAWSPGGTQYF. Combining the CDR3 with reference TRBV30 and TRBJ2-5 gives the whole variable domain SQTIHQWPATLVQPVGSPLSLECTVEGTSNPNLYWYRQAAGRGLQLLFYSVGIGQISSEVPQNLSASRPQDRQFILSSKKLLLSDSGFYLCAWSPGGTQYFGPGTRLLVL.

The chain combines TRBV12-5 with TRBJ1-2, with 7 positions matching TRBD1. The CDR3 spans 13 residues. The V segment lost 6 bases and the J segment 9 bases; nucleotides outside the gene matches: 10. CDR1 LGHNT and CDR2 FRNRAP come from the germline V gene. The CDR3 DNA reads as TGTGCTAGTGGCCCCGAGGGGGCCACCCGCTACACCTTC. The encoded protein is CASGPEGATRYTF.

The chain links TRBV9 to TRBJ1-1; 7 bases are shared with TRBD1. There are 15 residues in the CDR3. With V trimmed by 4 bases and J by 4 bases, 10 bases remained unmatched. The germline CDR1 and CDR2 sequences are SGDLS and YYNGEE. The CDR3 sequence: CASSYEPSGGTEAFF. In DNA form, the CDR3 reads TGTGCCAGCAGCTACGAACCCTCAGGGGGCACTGAAGCTTTCTTT.

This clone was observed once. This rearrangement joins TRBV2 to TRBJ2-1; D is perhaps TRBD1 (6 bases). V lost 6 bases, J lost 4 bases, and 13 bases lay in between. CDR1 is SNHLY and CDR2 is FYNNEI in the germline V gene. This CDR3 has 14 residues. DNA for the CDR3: TGTGCCAGCAGGCCGGACAGTTTTTACAATGAGCAGTTCTTC. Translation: CASRPDSFYNEQFF.

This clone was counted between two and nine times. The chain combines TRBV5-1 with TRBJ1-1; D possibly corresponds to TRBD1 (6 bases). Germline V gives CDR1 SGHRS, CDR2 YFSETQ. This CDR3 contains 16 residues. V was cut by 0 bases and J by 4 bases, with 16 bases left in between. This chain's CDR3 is CASSLAAGALGTEAFF. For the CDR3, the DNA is TGCGCCAGCAGCTTGGCGGCGGGGGCTCTGGGCACTGAAGCTTTCTTT.

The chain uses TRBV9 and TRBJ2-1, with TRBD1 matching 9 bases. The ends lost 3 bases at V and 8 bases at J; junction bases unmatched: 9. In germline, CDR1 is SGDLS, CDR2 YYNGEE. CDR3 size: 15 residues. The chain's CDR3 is CASSGPGTGNDEQFF. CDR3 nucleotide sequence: TGTGCCAGCAGCGGACCCGGGACAGGGAACGATGAGCAGTTCTTC.

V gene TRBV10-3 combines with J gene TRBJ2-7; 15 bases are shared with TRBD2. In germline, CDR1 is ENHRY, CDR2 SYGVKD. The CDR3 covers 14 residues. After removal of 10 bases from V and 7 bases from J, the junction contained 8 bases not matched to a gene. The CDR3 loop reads CATRTSGGAREQYF. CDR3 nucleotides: TGTGCCACTAGGACTAGCGGGGGGGCCAGGGAGCAGTACTTC.

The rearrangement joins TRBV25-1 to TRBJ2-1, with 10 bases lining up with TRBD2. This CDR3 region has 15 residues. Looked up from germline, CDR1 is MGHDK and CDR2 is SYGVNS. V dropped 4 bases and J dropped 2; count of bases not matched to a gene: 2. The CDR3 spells CASSVTSGAYNEQFF. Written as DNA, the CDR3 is TGTGCCAGCAGTGTTACTAGCGGGGCCTACAATGAGCAGTTCTTC.

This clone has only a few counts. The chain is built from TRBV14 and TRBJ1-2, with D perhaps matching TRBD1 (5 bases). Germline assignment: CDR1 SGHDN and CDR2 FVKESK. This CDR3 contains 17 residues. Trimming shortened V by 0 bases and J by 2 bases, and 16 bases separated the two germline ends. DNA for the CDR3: TGTGCCAGCAGCCAAGAATTCGGCGGGGCAACAAACTATGGCTACACCTTC. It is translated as CASSQEFGGATNYGYTF.

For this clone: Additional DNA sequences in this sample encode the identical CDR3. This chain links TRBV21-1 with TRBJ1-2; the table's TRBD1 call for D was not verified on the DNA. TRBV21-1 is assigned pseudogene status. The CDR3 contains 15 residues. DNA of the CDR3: TGTGCCAGCAGCAAAGGACAGGGGACCGCAAATGGCTACACCTTC. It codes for CASSKGQGTANGYTF.

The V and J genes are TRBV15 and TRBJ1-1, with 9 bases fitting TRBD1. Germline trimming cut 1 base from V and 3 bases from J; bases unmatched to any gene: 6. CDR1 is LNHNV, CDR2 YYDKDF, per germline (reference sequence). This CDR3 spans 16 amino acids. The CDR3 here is CATSRVGTGRDTEAFF. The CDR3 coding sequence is TGTGCCACCAGCAGAGTTGGGACAGGGCGGGACACTGAAGCTTTCTTT.

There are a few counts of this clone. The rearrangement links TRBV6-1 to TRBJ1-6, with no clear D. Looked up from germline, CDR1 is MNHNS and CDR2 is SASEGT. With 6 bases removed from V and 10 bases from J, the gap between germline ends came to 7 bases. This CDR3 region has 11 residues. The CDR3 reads CASRSFSPLHF. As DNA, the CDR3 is TGTGCCAGCAGGTCGTTCTCACCCCTCCACTTT.

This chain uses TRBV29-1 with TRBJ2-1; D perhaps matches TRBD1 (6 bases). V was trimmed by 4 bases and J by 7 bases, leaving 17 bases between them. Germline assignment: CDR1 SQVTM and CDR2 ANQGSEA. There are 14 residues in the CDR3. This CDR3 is CSVGGTLFGNEQFF. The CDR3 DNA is TGCAGCGTTGGGGGGACACTATTCGGGAATGAGCAGTTCTTC.

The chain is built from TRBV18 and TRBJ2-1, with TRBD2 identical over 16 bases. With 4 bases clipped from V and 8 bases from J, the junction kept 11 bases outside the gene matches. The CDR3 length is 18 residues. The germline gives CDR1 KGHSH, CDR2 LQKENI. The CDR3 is CASSLSSGLAGGADEQFF. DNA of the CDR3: TGTGCCAGCTCACTGTCGTCGGGACTAGCGGGGGGGGCGGATGAGCAGTTCTTC. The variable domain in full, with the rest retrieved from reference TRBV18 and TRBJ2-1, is NAGVMQNPRHLVRRRGQEARLRCSPMKGHSHVYWYRQLPEEGLKFMVYLQKENIIDESGMPKERFSAEFPKEGPSILRIQQVVRGDSAAYFCASSLSSGLAGGADEQFFGPGTRLTVL.

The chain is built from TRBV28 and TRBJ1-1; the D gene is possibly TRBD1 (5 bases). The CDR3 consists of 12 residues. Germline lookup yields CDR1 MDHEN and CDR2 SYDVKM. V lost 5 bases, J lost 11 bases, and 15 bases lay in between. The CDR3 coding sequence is TGTGCCAGCAGTGCCCCTGGGGGGGAGGCTTTCTTT. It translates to CASSAPGGEAFF.

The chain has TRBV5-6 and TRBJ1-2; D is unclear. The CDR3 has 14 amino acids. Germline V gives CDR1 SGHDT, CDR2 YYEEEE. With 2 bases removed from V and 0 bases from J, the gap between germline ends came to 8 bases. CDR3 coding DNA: TGTGCCAGCAGCTTCGAGACTTCTAACTATGGCTACACCTTC. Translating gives CASSFETSNYGYTF.

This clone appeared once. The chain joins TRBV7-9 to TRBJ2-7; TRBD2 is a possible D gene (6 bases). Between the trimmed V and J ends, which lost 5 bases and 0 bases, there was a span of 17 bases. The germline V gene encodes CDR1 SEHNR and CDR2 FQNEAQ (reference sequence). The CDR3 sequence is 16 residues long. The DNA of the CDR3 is TGTGCCAGCAGCCCCTGGGTCGGGGGAAACTCCTACGAGCAGTACTTC. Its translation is CASSPWVGGNSYEQYF.

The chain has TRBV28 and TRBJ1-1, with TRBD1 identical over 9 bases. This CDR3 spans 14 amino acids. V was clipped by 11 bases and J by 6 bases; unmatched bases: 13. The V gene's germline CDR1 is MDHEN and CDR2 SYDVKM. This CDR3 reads CAASGTGSVAEAFF. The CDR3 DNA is TGTGCCGCTTCCGGGACAGGGTCAGTCGCTGAAGCTTTCTTT. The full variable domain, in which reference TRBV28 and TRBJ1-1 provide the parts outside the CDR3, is DVKVTQSSRYLVKRTGEKVFLECVQDMDHENMFWYRQDPGLGLRLIYFSYDVKMKEKGDIPEGYSVSREKKERFSLILESASTNQTSMYLCAASGTGSVAEAFFGQGTRLTVV.

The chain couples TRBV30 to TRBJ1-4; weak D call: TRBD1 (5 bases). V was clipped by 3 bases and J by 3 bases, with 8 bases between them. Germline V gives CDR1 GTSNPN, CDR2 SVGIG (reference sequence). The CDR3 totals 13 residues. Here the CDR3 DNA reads TGTGCCTGGAGCGGGACTGCTAATGAAAAACTGTTTTTT. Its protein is CAWSGTANEKLFF. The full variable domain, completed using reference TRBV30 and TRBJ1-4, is SQTIHQWPATLVQPVGSPLSLECTVEGTSNPNLYWYRQAAGRGLQLLFYSVGIGQISSEVPQNLSASRPQDRQFILSSKKLLLSDSGFYLCAWSGTANEKLFFGSGTQLSVL.